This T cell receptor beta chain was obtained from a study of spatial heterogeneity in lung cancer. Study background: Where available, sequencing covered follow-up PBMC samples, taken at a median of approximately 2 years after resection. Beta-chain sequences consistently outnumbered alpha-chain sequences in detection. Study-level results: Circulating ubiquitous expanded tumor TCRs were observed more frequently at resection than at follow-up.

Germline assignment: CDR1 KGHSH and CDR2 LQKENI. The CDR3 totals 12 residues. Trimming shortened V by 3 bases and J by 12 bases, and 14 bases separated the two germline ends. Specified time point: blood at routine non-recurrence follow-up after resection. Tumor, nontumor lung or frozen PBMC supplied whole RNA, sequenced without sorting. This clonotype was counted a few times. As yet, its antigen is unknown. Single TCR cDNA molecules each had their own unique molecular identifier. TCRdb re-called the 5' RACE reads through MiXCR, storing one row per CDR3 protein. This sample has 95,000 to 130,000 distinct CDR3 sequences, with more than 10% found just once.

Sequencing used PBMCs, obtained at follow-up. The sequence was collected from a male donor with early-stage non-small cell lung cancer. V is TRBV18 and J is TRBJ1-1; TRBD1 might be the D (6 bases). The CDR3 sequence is CASSPRNRETFF. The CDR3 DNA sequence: TGTGCCAGCTCACCCCGGAACAGGGAAACTTTCTTT.